This is a list of T cell receptor beta chains from one sample in a study of T cell responses to AZD1222 COVID-19 vaccine. Sequenced by immunoSEQ multiplex PCR; TCRdb stores in-frame clones only, minus some. Among about 180,000 clones listed, around 88% were seen once. Sequenced material: peripheral blood, taken 28 days after the second AZD1222 dose. The receptors here all came from an adult who received the AZD1222 COVID-19 vaccine. Each CDR3 is given with its conserved first and last residue. The order of the fields is J gene, clone size, V gene, D gene, CDR3 length, CDR3 DNA, CDR3 protein. A D gene is named only where the DNA matches it firmly. Expanded clones get a size class; other rows say once, few or many, or leave the size out.

j_call: TRBJ1-1
clone_size: once
v_call: TRBV19
d_call: .
cdr3_length: 16
cdr3_nt: TGTGCCAGTAGTATAGATGGAGGGGTGAAGATCACTGAAGCTTTCTTT
cdr3_aa: CASSIDGGVKITEAFF

j_call: TRBJ1-2
clone_size: few
v_call: TRBV30
d_call: .
cdr3_length: 17
cdr3_nt: TGTGCCTGGAGTGTCCGACAGCCTAGTAGCAGGAACTATGGCTACACCTTC
cdr3_aa: CAWSVRQPSSRNYGYTF

j_call: TRBJ1-2
clone_size: .
v_call: TRBV6-4
d_call: .
cdr3_length: 13
cdr3_nt: TGTGCCAGCAGTGCAGATAATTGGTCTGGCTACACCTTC
cdr3_aa: CASSADNWSGYTF

j_call: TRBJ1-2
clone_size: .
v_call: TRBV19
d_call: TRBD1
cdr3_length: 15
cdr3_nt: TGTGCCAGTAGTATGGGACAGCTTCTGGGCTATGGCTACACCTTC
cdr3_aa: CASSMGQLLGYGYTF

j_call: TRBJ2-7
clone_size: .
v_call: TRBV30
d_call: TRBD1
cdr3_length: 13
cdr3_nt: TGTGCCTGGAGGGGACAGGGGCGCTACGAGCAGTACTTC
cdr3_aa: CAWRGQGRYEQYF

j_call: TRBJ2-2
clone_size: .
v_call: TRBV3-1/TRBV3-2
d_call: .
cdr3_length: 17
cdr3_nt: TGTGCCAGCAGCCAAAGTCGAACGGGGCGCCGGGCCAGGGAGCTGTTTTTT
cdr3_aa: CASSQSRTGRRARELFF

j_call: TRBJ2-3
clone_size: .
v_call: TRBV18
d_call: .
cdr3_length: 14
cdr3_nt: TGTGCCAGCTTTCGGGCCCTTAGCACAGATACGCAGTATTTT
cdr3_aa: CASFRALSTDTQYF

j_call: TRBJ2-1
clone_size: .
v_call: TRBV6-2/TRBV6-3
d_call: TRBD2
cdr3_length: 15
cdr3_nt: TGTGCCAGCAGTTACACTAGCGGGGGGAACAATGAGCAGTTCTTC
cdr3_aa: CASSYTSGGNNEQFF

j_call: TRBJ1-2
clone_size: .
v_call: TRBV5-4
d_call: TRBD1
cdr3_length: 14
cdr3_nt: TGTGCCAGCAGCTTGCCCCGGACAGGGGACGGCTACACCTTC
cdr3_aa: CASSLPRTGDGYTF

j_call: TRBJ2-1
clone_size: .
v_call: TRBV6-4
d_call: .
cdr3_length: 13
cdr3_nt: TGTGCCAGCCGGGACAACCTCTATGGTGAGCAGTTCTTC
cdr3_aa: CASRDNLYGEQFF

j_call: TRBJ2-5
clone_size: .
v_call: TRBV7-2
d_call: .
cdr3_length: 15
cdr3_nt: TGTGCCAGCCTCCCATCTCCGGGGCAGGGGATGACCCAGTACTTC
cdr3_aa: CASLPSPGQGMTQYF

j_call: TRBJ2-2
clone_size: .
v_call: TRBV19
d_call: TRBD2
cdr3_length: 16
cdr3_nt: TGTGCCAGTAGACTTGGACTAGCGGGTGGCAGCGGGGAGCTGTTTTTT
cdr3_aa: CASRLGLAGGSGELFF

j_call: TRBJ2-7
clone_size: .
v_call: TRBV5-1
d_call: TRBD1
cdr3_length: 13
cdr3_nt: TGCGCCAGCAGCAGAGGGGACAGGGACGAGCAGTACTTC
cdr3_aa: CASSRGDRDEQYF

j_call: TRBJ1-4
clone_size: .
v_call: TRBV6-1
d_call: .
cdr3_length: 15
cdr3_nt: TGTGCCAGCAGTGAAGCGTGGGGGACCGATGAAAAACTGTTTTTT
cdr3_aa: CASSEAWGTDEKLFF

j_call: TRBJ2-7
clone_size: .
v_call: TRBV4-1
d_call: TRBD2
cdr3_length: 15
cdr3_nt: TGCGCCAGCAGCCAAGGGCTAGCGGGGGCCTCCGAGCAGTACTTC
cdr3_aa: CASSQGLAGASEQYF

j_call: TRBJ2-3
clone_size: .
v_call: TRBV19
d_call: TRBD2
cdr3_length: 16
cdr3_nt: TGTGCCAGTAGTGACAGAGGCGGGGGGGCAACAGATACGCAGTATTTT
cdr3_aa: CASSDRGGGATDTQYF

j_call: TRBJ1-6
clone_size: few
v_call: TRBV9
d_call: .
cdr3_length: 14
cdr3_nt: TGTGCCAGCACCGTCGGTCCCTATAATTCACCCCTCCACTTT
cdr3_aa: CASTVGPYNSPLHF

j_call: TRBJ2-2
clone_size: few
v_call: TRBV6-5
d_call: .
cdr3_length: 15
cdr3_nt: TGTGCCAGCAGTCCGGAGGGGGGCAATACCGGGGAGCTGTTTTTT
cdr3_aa: CASSPEGGNTGELFF

j_call: TRBJ1-5
clone_size: .
v_call: TRBV30
d_call: .
cdr3_length: 13
cdr3_nt: TGTGCCTGGAGTACTAGGGGGGAACAGCCCCAGCATTTT
cdr3_aa: CAWSTRGEQPQHF

j_call: TRBJ2-2
clone_size: .
v_call: TRBV19
d_call: .
cdr3_length: 14
cdr3_nt: TGTGCCAGCAAAAGGGCGGGGAACACCGGGGAGCTGTTTTTT
cdr3_aa: CASKRAGNTGELFF

j_call: TRBJ2-5
clone_size: .
v_call: TRBV5-4
d_call: .
cdr3_length: 12
cdr3_nt: TGTGCCAGCAGCTATCTGGGGGAGACCCAGTACTTC
cdr3_aa: CASSYLGETQYF

j_call: TRBJ2-5
clone_size: .
v_call: TRBV3-1/TRBV3-2
d_call: TRBD2
cdr3_length: 15
cdr3_nt: TGTGCCAGCAGCCAAGCGATACTAGCGGGAGAGACCCAGTACTTC
cdr3_aa: CASSQAILAGETQYF